The 5 T cell receptor beta chains listed next were all sequenced from one sample in a study of radiotherapy plus CTLA-4 blockade in lung cancer. Profiling relied on immunoSEQ multiplex PCR, and the TCRdb table lists in-frame clones only, not all of them. Of tens of thousands of clones listed, about 85% are singletons. The material was peripheral blood, obtained from a patient treated with radiotherapy plus ipilimumab. These receptors came from a human donor with non-small cell lung cancer who had a complete response to radiotherapy plus ipilimumab.

The rearrangement uses TRBV30 and TRBJ2-7, with D uncertain. V was clipped by 2 bases and J by 6 bases, with 11 bases between them. The germline gives CDR1 GTSNPN, CDR2 SVGIG (reference sequence). This CDR3 has 12 amino acids. Here the CDR3 reads CAWSQVGSEQYF. CDR3 sequence (DNA): TGTGCCTGGAGTCAGGTCGGATCCGAGCAGTACTTC.

The chain joins TRBV7-9 to TRBJ2-7, with 11 bases aligning to TRBD1. V lost 5 bases, J lost 6 bases, and 6 bases stayed unmatched. This CDR3 spans 14 amino acids. CDR1 is SEHNR and CDR2 is FQNEAQ in the germline V gene (reference sequence). The CDR3 reads CASSVGTGGIEQYF. The CDR3 DNA reads TGTGCCAGCAGCGTTGGGACAGGGGGTATCGAGCAGTACTTC.

DNA for the CDR3: TGTGCCAGCAGCACCGGGAGGCAGGGGGCTGGCACCGGGGAGCTGTTTTTT. It translates to CASSTGRQGAGTGELFF. The J gene is TRBJ2-2, the V gene TRBV5-4, with a tentative D call TRBD1 (8 bases). The CDR3 length is 17 residues. The germline CDR1 and CDR2 sequences are SGHNT and YYREEE (reference sequence). V lost 4 bases and J 4 bases, leaving 20 bases between the germline ends.

The V call is TRBV7-2, the J call TRBJ1-5, with 8 bases identical to TRBD1. The germline gives CDR1 SGHTA, CDR2 FQGNSA. The CDR3 sequence is 16 residues long. The junction had 12 bases not matched to a gene; V was cut back by 8 bases and J by 3 bases. The CDR3 coding sequence is TGTGCCAGCGGCAAAGATTCGACAGGGGCCAATCAGCCCCAGCATTTT. This gives the protein CASGKDSTGANQPQHF.

This chain connects TRBV7-2 to TRBJ1-2; 9 nucleotides align to TRBD1. CDR3 size: 14 residues. V shed 5 bases and J 4 bases; nucleotides not matched to a gene: 5. From germline, CDR1 is SGHTA and CDR2 FQGNSA. The CDR3 protein is CASSQDRGGYGYTF. In nucleotides, the CDR3 is TGTGCCAGCAGCCAGGACAGGGGCGGCTATGGCTACACCTTC.